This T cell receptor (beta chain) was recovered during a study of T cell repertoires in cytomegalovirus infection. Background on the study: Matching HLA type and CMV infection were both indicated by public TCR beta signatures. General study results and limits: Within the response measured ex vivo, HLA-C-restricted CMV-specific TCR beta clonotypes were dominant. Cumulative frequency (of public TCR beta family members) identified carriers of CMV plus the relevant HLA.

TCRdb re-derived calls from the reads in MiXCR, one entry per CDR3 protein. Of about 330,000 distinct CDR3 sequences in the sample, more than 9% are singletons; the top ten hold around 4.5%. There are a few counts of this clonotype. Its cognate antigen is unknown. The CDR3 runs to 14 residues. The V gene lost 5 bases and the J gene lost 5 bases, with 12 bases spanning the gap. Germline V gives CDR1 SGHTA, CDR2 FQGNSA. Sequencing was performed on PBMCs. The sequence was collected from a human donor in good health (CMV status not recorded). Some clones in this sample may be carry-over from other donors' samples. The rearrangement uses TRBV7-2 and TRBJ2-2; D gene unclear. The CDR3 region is CASSPRTATGELFF. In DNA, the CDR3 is TGTGCCAGCAGCCCGAGGACGGCAACCGGGGAGCTGTTTTTT.